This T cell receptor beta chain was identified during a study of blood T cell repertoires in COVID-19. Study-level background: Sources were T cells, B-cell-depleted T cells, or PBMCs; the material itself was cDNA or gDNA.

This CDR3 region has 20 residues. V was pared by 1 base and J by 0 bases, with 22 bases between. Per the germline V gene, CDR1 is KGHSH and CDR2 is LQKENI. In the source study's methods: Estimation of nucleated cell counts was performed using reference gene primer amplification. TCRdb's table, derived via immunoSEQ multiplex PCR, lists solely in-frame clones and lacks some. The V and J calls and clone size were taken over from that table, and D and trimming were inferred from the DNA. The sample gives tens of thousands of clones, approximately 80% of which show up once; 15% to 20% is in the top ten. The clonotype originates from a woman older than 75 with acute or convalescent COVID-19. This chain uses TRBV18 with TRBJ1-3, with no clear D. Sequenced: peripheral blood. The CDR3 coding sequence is TGTGCCAGCTCACCACGAGCAGCGCAGCCCCTTGTCGACTCTGGAAACACCATATATTTT. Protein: CASSPRAAQPLVDSGNTIYF.